The source of this TCR beta chain is a study of OX40 agonist ivuxolimab in advanced cancers. About the research overall: Ivuxolimab, an antibody that agonizes OX40 (CD134), was administered to the patients.

Germline CDR1 reads MNHNS; CDR2 reads SASEGT. V was trimmed by 2 bases and J by 5 bases, leaving 12 bases between them. The CDR3 runs 14 residues. The protocol was immunoSEQ multiplex PCR, while the TCRdb copy is restricted to in-frame clones and leaves out a portion. The sample holds tens of thousands of clones; about nine tenths are singletons and the top ten take around 0.33%. Peripheral blood came from all dose cohorts at three timepoints. The gene calls are TRBV6-1 and TRBJ2-5, with D perhaps matching TRBD2 (5 bases). The receptor's source is an adult with an advanced solid tumor such as melanoma, head and neck, liver or kidney cancer. The specimen was CD4+ or CD8+ T cells sorted from blood, collected in a trial of the OX40 agonist ivuxolimab. The CDR3 loop is CASSELASQETQYF. The CDR3 nucleotides read TGTGCCAGCAGTGAACTAGCTAGTCAGGAGACCCAGTACTTC.